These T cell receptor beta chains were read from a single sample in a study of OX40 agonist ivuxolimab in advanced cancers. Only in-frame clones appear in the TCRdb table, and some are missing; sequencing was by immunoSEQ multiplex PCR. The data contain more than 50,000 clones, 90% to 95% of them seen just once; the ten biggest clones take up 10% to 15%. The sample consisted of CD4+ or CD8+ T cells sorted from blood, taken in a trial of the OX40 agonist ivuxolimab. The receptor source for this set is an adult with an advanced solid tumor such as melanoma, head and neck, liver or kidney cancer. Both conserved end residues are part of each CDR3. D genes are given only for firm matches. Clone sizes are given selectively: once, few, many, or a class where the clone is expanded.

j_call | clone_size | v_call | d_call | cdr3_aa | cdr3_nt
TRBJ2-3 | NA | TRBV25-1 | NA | CASSLGVEGGTDTQYF | TGTGCCAGCAGTTTGGGTGTGGAGGGGGGCACAGATACGCAGTATTTT
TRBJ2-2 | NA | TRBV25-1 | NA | CASSIGTNTGELFF | TGTGCCAGCAGCATAGGTACGAACACCGGGGAGCTGTTTTTT
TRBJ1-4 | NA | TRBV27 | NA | CASSLSLGLGEKLFF | TGTGCCAGCAGTTTATCTCTGGGGCTTGGTGAAAAACTGTTTTTT
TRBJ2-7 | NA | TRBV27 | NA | CASSFLTSGEQYF | TGTGCCAGCAGTTTCCTAACCAGTGGCGAGCAGTACTTC
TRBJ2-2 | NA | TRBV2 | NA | CASSLTGELFF | TGTGCCAGCAGCCTGACCGGGGAGCTGTTTTTT
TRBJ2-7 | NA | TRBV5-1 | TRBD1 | CASSPAGQGVSYEQYF | TGCGCCAGCAGCCCCGCTGGACAGGGAGTGTCCTACGAGCAGTACTTC
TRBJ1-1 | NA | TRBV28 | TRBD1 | CASSFRPDLQGKNTEAFF | TGTGCCAGCAGTTTTAGGCCCGACTTACAGGGGAAGAACACTGAAGCTTTCTTT
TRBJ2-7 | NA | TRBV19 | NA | CASSPIRGAEQYF | TGTGCCAGTAGCCCCATAAGAGGCGCCGAGCAGTACTTC
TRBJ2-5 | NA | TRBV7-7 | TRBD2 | CASSLIGSGGSQYF | TGTGCTAGCAGCTTAATTGGTAGCGGGGGGTCCCAGTACTTC
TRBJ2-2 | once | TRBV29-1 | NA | CSVRTRRTNTGELFF | TGCAGCGTTCGGACAAGGCGAACGAACACCGGGGAGCTGTTTTTT
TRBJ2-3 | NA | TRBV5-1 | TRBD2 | CASSSGGAGVTDTQYF | TGCGCCAGCAGCTCGGGGGGAGCGGGAGTAACAGATACGCAGTATTTT
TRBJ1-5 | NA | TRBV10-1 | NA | CASRDFRPNSNQPQHF | TGCGCCAGCAGGGATTTTAGACCGAATAGCAATCAGCCCCAGCATTTT
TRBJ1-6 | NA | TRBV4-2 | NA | CASSLGGRDVGPLHF | TGTGCCAGCAGCTTGGGGGGCCGAGATGTTGGACCCCTCCACTTT
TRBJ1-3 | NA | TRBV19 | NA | CASTLADISGNTIYF | TGTGCCAGTACCCTCGCCGACATCTCTGGAAACACCATATATTTT
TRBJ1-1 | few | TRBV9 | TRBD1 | CASSVAGGNTEAFF | TGTGCCAGCAGCGTAGCAGGGGGAAACACTGAAGCTTTCTTT
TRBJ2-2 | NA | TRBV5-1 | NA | CASSFIPENTGELFF | TGCGCCAGCAGCTTCATTCCGGAAAACACCGGGGAGCTGTTTTTT
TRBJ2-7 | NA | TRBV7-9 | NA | CASSLTYEQYF | TGTGCCAGCAGCCTAACCTACGAGCAGTACTTC
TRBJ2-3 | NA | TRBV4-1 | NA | CASSPLVSSTDTQYF | TGCGCCAGCAGCCCATTGGTATCTAGCACAGATACGCAGTATTTT
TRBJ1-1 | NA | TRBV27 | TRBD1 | CASSLSRRGRGNTEAFF | TGTGCCAGCAGTTTATCACGCAGGGGGCGAGGGAACACTGAAGCTTTCTTT
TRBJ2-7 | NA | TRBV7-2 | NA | CASSLGGGPYEQYF | TGTGCCAGCAGCTTAGGTGGGGGGCCCTACGAGCAGTACTTC
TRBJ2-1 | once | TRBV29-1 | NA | CSATPRSLYSSYNEQFF | TGCAGCGCCACCCCCAGGTCTCTGTATAGCTCCTACAATGAGCAGTTCTTC
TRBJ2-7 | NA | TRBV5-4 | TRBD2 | CASSLRLAPYEQYF | TGTGCCAGCAGCCTCCGACTAGCGCCCTACGAGCAGTACTTC
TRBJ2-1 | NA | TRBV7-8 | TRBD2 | CASSLVFGLADSYNEQFF | TGTGCCAGCAGCTTAGTTTTCGGGCTAGCGGACTCCTACAATGAGCAGTTCTTC
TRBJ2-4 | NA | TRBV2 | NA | CASSEHPPGAKNIQYF | TGTGCCAGCAGTGAACATCCCCCTGGAGCCAAAAACATTCAGTACTTC
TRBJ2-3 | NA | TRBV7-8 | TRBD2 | CASIPGLATDTQYF | TGTGCCAGCATCCCGGGACTAGCCACAGATACGCAGTATTTT
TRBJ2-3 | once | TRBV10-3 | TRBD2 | CAISEWAGRDTDTQYF | TGTGCCATCAGTGAGTGGGCCGGGAGGGACACAGATACGCAGTATTTT
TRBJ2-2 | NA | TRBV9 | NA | CASSSRMTGELFF | TGTGCCAGCAGCTCGAGAATGACCGGGGAGCTGTTTTTT
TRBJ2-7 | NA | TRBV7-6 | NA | CASSALIPQLDSYEQYF | TGTGCCAGCAGTGCCCTTATCCCCCAGCTGGACTCCTACGAGCAGTACTTC
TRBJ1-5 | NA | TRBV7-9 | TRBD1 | CASSRQGDQPQHF | TGTGCCAGCAGCCGACAGGGGGATCAGCCCCAGCATTTT
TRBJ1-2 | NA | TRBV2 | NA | CASSEQGRVTNYGYTF | TGTGCCAGCAGTGAACAGGGCAGGGTTACTAACTATGGCTACACCTTC
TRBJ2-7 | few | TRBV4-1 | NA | CASSRVGSGPREQYF | TGCGCCAGCAGCCGGGTAGGTAGCGGCCCCCGGGAGCAGTACTTC
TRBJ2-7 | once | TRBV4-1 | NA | CASSLTAPSYEQYF | TGCGCCAGCAGCTTGACAGCGCCTTCCTACGAGCAGTACTTC
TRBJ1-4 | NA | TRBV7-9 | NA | CASSLAIIGLATNEKLFF | TGTGCCAGCAGCTTAGCGATTATAGGACTTGCAACTAATGAAAAACTGTTTTTT
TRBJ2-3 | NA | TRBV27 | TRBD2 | CASSPSTSGPVTDTQYF | TGTGCCAGCAGTCCCTCGACTAGCGGACCCGTCACAGATACGCAGTATTTT
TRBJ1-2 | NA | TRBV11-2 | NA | CASSSQNYRDGYTF | TGTGCCAGCAGCTCCCAAAATTATAGGGATGGCTACACCTTC
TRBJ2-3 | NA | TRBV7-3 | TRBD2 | CASSLYPSGNTDTQYF | TGTGCCAGCAGCTTATATCCTAGCGGGAATACAGATACGCAGTATTTT
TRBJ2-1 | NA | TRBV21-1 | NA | CASSKVPRNEQFF | TGTGCCAGCAGCAAAGTTCCACGGAATGAGCAGTTCTTC
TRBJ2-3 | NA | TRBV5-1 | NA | CASSLTERDTQYF | TGCGCCAGCAGCTTAACGGAACGGGATACGCAGTATTTT
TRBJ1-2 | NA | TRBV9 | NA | CASSVSGYGYTF | TGTGCCAGCAGCGTAAGCGGCTATGGCTACACCTTC
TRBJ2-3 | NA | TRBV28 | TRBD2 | CASSFPNSGVPDTQYF | TGTGCCAGCAGTTTCCCGAATAGCGGGGTCCCAGATACGCAGTATTTT
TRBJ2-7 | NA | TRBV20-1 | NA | CSASQDYEQYF | TGCAGTGCTTCACAGGACTACGAGCAGTACTTC
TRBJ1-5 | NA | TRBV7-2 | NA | CASSLWGLRQPQHF | TGTGCCAGCAGCTTATGGGGTCTTCGGCAGCCCCAGCATTTT
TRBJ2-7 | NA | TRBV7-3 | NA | CASSLGPEYEQYF | TGTGCCAGCAGCTTAGGGCCGGAATACGAGCAGTACTTC
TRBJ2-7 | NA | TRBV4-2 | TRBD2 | CASSQPWGGEGLQYEQYF | TGTGCCAGCAGCCAGCCCTGGGGGGGAGAAGGGCTACAGTACGAGCAGTACTTC
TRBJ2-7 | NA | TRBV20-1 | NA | CSARTSYEQYF | TGCAGTGCTCGGACCTCCTACGAGCAGTACTTC
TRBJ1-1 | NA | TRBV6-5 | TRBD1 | CASSARQGNTEAFF | TGTGCCAGCAGTGCACGACAGGGGAACACTGAAGCTTTCTTT
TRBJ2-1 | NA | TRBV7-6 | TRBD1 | CASSKQGEDLVF | TGTGCCAGCAGTAAACAGGGGGAAGACCTAGTCTTC
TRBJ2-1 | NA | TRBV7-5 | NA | CVRSLVIGTGSNNEQLF | TGTGTCAGAAGCTTAGTGATCGGGACAGGGTCGAACAATGAGCAGCTCTTC
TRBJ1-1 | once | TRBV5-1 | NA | CASSPGLKNTEAFF | TGCGCCAGCAGCCCCGGACTCAAGAACACTGAAGCTTTCTTT